This entry lists 14 T cell receptor beta chains sequenced from one sample in a study of T cells after yellow fever vaccination. TCRdb processed the 5' RACE reads anew with MiXCR; each CDR3 protein has one entry. Here the sample spans 550,000 to 750,000 distinct CDR3 sequences, approximately 13% being singletons. This specimen consisted of PBMCs, obtained on the day of the yellow fever booster vaccination. Source of these receptors: a man aged 30 to 45 who received the YFV17D yellow fever vaccine.

The sample holds many counts of this clonotype. This chain connects TRBV5-6 to TRBJ2-4; possibly TRBD2 for D (6 bases). Germline V gene lookup returns CDR1 SGHDT and CDR2 YYEEEE. With 5 bases removed from V and 1 base from J, the gap between germline ends came to 16 bases. This CDR3 has 16 residues. The CDR3 region is CASSSTRLGAKNIQYF. DNA of the CDR3: TGTGCCAGCAGTTCGACTAGGCTTGGGGCCAAAAACATTCAGTACTTC.

The rearrangement joins TRBV5-1 to TRBJ2-7; D remains unclear. The CDR3 is 12 amino acids. The germline gives CDR1 SGHRS, CDR2 YFSETQ. V dropped 4 bases and J dropped 3 bases, with 8 bases sitting between them. CDR3 loop: CASSRENYEQYF. The CDR3 DNA follows: TGCGCCAGCAGCCGCGAGAACTACGAGCAGTACTTC.

This clonotype was picked up many times. The chain employs TRBV29-1 and TRBJ2-7, with unresolved D. V was cut by 4 bases and J by 0 bases, with 7 bases left in between. The length of the CDR3 is 12 residues. Germline lookup yields CDR1 SQVTM and CDR2 ANQGSEA. The DNA of the CDR3 is TGCAGCGTTGTGGGTTACTCCTACGAGCAGTACTTC. Its translation is CSVVGYSYEQYF.

The V gene is TRBV5-4, the J gene TRBJ1-1; 8 bases agree with TRBD1. Trimming cost V 3 bases and J 7 bases; bases outside gene matches: 14. CDR3 length: 16 amino acids. Per the germline V gene, CDR1 is SGHNT and CDR2 is YYREEE (reference sequence). The CDR3 nucleotides read TGTGCCAGCAGCTCCCTGGTGGGGCAGGGGGCCAGTGAAGCTTTCTTT. Translation: CASSSLVGQGASEAFF.

There are a few counts of this clonotype. V and J are TRBV19 and TRBJ2-7; 7 nucleotides line up with TRBD2. The V gene's germline CDR1 is LNHDA and CDR2 SQIVND (reference sequence). V trimming: 3 bases; J trimming: 5 bases; junction bases outside the gene matches: 7. CDR3 length: 14 residues. Here the CDR3 reads CASSIKGGIDEQYF. The CDR3 DNA follows: TGTGCCAGTAGTATTAAGGGAGGGATCGACGAGCAGTACTTC.

The chain recombines TRBV3-1 with TRBJ2-2; TRBD2 aligns across 8 bases. With V trimmed by 1 base and J by 3 bases, 1 base remained unmatched. Germline lookup yields CDR1 LGHDT and CDR2 YNNKEL (reference sequence). This CDR3 is built from 15 residues. The DNA for the CDR3 is TGTGCCAGCAGCCAAGGACTAGCGTACACCGGGGAGCTGTTTTTT. Translation: CASSQGLAYTGELFF.

V is TRBV19 and J is TRBJ2-5; D may correspond to TRBD1 or TRBD2 (5 bases each). Germline V gene data show CDR1 as LNHDA and CDR2 as SQIVND (reference sequence). CDR3 length equals 12 residues. Trimming shortened V by 5 bases and J by 4 bases, and 8 bases separated the two germline ends. This CDR3 is CASSRDGETQYF. CDR3 sequence (DNA): TGTGCCAGTAGTCGGGACGGAGAGACCCAGTACTTC.

This clonotype was seen many times. J is TRBJ2-3 and V is TRBV7-3; the match to TRBD2 covers 15 bases. The CDR3 loop spans 16 amino acids. J lost 3 bases, V lost 5 bases, and 3 bases had no gene match. Germline CDR1 and CDR2: SGHTA and FQGTGA. The CDR3 nucleotides read TGTGCCAGCAGCAAGGGACTAGCGGGAGGTACAGATACGCAGTATTTT. It codes for CASSKGLAGGTDTQYF.

This clonotype has only one observation. This chain uses TRBV23-1 with TRBJ2-7, with 9 bases lining up with TRBD2. TRBV23-1 is noted as an ORF with a role that remains uncertain. There are 16 residues in the CDR3. Trimming cost V 2 bases and J 0 bases; bases outside gene matches: 5. The DNA of the CDR3 is TGCGCCAGCAGTCAAAGGACTAGCGTCTTCTCCTACGAGCAGTACTTC. This gives the protein CASSQRTSVFSYEQYF.

This chain connects TRBV18 to TRBJ2-7; D might be TRBD1 (5 bases). Per germline, CDR1 KGHSH and CDR2 LQKENI. V was shortened by 2 bases and J by 2 bases, with 10 bases between the two germline ends. The CDR3 totals 14 residues. CDR3 sequence reads: CASSPTGQPYEQYF. The CDR3 nucleotides read TGTGCCAGCTCACCAACAGGACAACCCTACGAGCAGTACTTC.

This chain joins TRBV6-2 or TRBV6-3 and TRBJ2-1, with D perhaps assigned TRBD1 or TRBD2 (6 bases each). The V gene lost 8 bases and the J gene lost 3 bases, with 14 bases spanning the gap. Germline CDR1 is MNHEY and CDR2 is SVGEGT. The CDR3 has 14 residues. The CDR3 protein is CASGGQNRYNEQFF. DNA of the CDR3: TGTGCCAGCGGGGGGCAAAACCGCTACAATGAGCAGTTCTTC.

The chain has TRBV24-1 and TRBJ2-1, with TRBD2 identical over 9 bases. CDR3 length: 15 residues. Unmatched junction bases numbered 3, after V lost 7 bases and J lost 0 bases. Per germline, CDR1 KGHDR and CDR2 SFDVKD. The CDR3 sequence is CATSQTSGSYNEQFF. CDR3 nucleotide sequence: TGTGCCACCAGCCAGACTAGCGGCTCCTACAATGAGCAGTTCTTC.

J is TRBJ1-5 and V is TRBV6-2 or TRBV6-3, with D tentatively TRBD1 (6 bases). Germline CDR1 reads MNHEY; CDR2 reads SVGEGT. Deletions cut 6 bases from V and 7 bases from J, with 13 bases between. There are 13 residues in the CDR3. The CDR3 is CASREQGMQPQHF. The DNA of the CDR3 is TGTGCCAGCAGGGAACAGGGTATGCAGCCCCAGCATTTT.

This chain links TRBV12-3 or TRBV12-4 with TRBJ2-3; perhaps TRBD2 as D (5 bases). Trimming stripped 7 bases from V and 1 base from J, with 12 bases between. This CDR3 is built from 14 residues. DNA of the CDR3: TGTGCCAGCAATGTCGCGGGTGGCACAGATACGCAGTATTTT. Protein: CASNVAGGTDTQYF.